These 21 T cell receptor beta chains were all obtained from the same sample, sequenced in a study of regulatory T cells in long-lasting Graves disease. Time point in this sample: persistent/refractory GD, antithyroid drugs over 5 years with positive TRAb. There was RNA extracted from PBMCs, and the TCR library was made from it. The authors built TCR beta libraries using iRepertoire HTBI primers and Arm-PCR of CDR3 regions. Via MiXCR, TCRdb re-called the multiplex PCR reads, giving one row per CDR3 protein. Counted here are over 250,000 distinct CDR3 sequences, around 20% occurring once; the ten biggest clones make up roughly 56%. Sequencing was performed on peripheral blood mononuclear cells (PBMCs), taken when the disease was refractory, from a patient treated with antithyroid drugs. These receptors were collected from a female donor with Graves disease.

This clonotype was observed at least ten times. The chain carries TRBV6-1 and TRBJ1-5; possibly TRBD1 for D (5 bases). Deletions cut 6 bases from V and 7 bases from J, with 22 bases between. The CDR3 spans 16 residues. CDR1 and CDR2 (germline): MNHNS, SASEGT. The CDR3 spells CASRPHPRQRNQPQHF. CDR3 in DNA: TGTGCCAGCAGACCCCACCCGAGACAGAGGAACCAGCCCCAGCATTTT.

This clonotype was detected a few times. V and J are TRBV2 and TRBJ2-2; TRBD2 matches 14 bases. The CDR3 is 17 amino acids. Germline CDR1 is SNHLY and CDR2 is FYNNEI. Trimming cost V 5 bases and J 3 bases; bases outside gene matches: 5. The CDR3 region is CASSKTSGRADTGELFF. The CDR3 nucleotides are TGTGCCAGCAGTAAGACTAGCGGGAGGGCGGACACCGGGGAGCTGTTTTTT.

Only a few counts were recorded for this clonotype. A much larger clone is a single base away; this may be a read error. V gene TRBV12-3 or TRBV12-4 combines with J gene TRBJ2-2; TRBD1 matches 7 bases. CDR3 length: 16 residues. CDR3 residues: CAGSLARTGGAGELFF. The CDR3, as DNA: TGTGCCGGCAGTTTAGCGAGGACAGGAGGTGCCGGGGAGCTGTTTTTT.

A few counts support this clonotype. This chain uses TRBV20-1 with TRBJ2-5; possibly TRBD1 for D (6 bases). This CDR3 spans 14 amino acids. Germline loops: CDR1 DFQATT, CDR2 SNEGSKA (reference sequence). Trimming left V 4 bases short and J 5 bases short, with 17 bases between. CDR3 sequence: CSATDRRKGETQYF. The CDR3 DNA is TGCAGTGCTACCGACAGGCGTAAGGGGGAGACCCAGTACTTC.

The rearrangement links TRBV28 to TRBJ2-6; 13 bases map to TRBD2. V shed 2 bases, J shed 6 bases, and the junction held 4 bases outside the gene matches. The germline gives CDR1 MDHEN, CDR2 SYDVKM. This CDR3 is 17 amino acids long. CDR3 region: CASSLGLAGEVANVLTF. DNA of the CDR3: TGTGCCAGCAGTTTAGGACTAGCGGGAGAGGTGGCCAACGTCCTGACTTTC.

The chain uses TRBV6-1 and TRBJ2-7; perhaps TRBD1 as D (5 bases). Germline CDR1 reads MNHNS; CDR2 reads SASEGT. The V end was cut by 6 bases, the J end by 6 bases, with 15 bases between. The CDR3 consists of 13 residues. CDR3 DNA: TGTGCCAGCAGGGATAGTTCCCAGGGCGAGCAGTACTTC. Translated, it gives CASRDSSQGEQYF.

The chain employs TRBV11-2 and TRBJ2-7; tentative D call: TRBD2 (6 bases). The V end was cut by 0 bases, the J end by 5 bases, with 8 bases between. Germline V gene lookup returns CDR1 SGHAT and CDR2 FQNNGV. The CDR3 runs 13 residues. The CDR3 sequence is CASSLDGGNEQYF. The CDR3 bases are TGTGCCAGCAGCTTAGACGGGGGAAACGAGCAGTACTTC.

DNA for the CDR3: TGTGCCAGCAGTTCGGGGGACACCTCTGGAAACACCATATATTTT. Residues: CASSSGDTSGNTIYF. The chain carries TRBV12-3 or TRBV12-4 and TRBJ1-3; tentatively, D is TRBD1 (6 bases). Trimming cost V 4 bases and J 0 bases, with 10 bases left between them. The CDR3 is 15 amino acids.

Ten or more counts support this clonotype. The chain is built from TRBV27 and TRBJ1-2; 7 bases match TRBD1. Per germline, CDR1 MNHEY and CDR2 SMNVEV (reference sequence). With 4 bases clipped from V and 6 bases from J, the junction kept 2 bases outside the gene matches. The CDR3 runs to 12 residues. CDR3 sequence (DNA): TGTGCCAGCAGTTCAGGGACAGATGGCTACACCTTC. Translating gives CASSSGTDGYTF.

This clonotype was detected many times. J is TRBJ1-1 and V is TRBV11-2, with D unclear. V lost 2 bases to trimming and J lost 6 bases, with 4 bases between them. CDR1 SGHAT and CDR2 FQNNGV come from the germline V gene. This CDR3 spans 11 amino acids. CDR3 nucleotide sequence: TGTGCCAGCAGCTTAATGGCTGAAGCTTTCTTT. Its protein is CASSLMAEAFF.

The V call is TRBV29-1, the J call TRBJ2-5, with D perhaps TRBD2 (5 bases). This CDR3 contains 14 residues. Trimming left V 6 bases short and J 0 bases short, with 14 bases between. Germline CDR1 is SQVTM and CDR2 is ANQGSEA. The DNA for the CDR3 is TGCAGCGTCCTTCTAGCTGCGAACCAAGAGACCCAGTACTTC. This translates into CSVLLAANQETQYF.

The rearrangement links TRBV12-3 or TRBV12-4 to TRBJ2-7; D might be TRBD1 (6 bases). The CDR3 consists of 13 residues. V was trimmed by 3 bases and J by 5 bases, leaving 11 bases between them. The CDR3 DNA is TGTGCCAGCAGTTTCTGGGGGCTGGACGAGCAGTACTTC. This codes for CASSFWGLDEQYF.

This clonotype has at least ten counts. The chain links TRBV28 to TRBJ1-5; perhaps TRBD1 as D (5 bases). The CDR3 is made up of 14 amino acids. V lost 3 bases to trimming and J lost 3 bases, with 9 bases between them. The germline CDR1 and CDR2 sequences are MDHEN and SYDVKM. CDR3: CASSFVGVNQPQHF. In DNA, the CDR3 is TGTGCCAGCAGTTTCGTAGGGGTCAATCAGCCCCAGCATTTT.

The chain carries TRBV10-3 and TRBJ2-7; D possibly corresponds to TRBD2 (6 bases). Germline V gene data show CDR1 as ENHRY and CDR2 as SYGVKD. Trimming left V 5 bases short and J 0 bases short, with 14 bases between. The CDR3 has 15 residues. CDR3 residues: CAISHPGGSSYEQYF. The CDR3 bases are TGTGCCATCAGTCACCCTGGGGGGAGCTCCTACGAGCAGTACTTC.

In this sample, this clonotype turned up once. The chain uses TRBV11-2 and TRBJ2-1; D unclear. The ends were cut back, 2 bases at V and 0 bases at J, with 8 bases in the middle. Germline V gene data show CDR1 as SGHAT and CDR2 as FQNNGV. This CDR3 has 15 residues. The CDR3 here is CASSLSPSSYNEQFF. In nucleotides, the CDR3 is TGTGCCAGCAGCTTAAGTCCGAGCTCCTACAATGAGCAGTTCTTC.

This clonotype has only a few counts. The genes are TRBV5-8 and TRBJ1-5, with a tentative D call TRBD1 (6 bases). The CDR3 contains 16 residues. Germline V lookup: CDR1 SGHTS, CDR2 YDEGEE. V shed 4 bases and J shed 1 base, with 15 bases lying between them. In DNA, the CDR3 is TGTGCCAGCAGCCCTGGGACGGGGGGCAGCAATCAGCCCCAGCATTTT. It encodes CASSPGTGGSNQPQHF.

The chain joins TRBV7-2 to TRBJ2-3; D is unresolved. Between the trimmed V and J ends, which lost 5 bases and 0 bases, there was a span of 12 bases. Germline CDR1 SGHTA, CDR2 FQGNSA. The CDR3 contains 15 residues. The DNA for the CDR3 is TGTGCCAGCAGCATAATCCGATCTAGCACAGATACGCAGTATTTT. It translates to CASSIIRSSTDTQYF. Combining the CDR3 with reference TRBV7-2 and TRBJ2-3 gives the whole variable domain GAGVSQSPSNKVTEKGKDVELRCDPISGHTALYWYRQSLGQGLEFLIYFQGNSAPDKSGLPSDRFSAERTGGSVSTLTIQRTQQEDSAVYLCASSIIRSSTDTQYFGPGTRLTVL.

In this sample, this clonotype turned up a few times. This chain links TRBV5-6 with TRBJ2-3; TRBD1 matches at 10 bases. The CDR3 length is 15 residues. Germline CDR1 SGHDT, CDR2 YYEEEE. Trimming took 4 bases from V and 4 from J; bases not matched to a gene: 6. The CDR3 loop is CASSTQTGGADTQYF. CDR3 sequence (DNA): TGTGCCAGCAGCACGCAGACAGGGGGCGCAGATACGCAGTATTTT.

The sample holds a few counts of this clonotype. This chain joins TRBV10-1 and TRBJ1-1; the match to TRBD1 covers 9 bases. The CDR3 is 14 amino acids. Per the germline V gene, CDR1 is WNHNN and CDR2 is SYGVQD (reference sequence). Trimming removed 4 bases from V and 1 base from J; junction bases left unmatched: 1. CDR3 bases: TGCGCCAGCAGTGCGGGACAGGGGAACACTGAAGCTTTCTTT. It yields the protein CASSAGQGNTEAFF.

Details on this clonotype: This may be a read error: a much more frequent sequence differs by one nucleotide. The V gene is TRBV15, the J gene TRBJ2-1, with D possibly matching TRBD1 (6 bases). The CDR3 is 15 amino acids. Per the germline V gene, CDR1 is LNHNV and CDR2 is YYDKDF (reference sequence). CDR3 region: CATSRADSSYSEQFF. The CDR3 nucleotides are TGTGCCACCAGCAGAGCGGACAGCTCCTACAGTGAGCAGTTCTTC.

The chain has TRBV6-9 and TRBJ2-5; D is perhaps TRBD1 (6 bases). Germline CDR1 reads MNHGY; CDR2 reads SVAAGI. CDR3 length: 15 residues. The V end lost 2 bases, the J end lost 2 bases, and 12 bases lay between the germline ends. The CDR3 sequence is CASSYNRELQETQYF. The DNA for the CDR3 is TGTGCCAGCAGTTATAACAGGGAACTACAAGAGACCCAGTACTTC.